These T cell receptor beta chains were read from a single sample in a study of T cells in lung cancer brain metastases. Clones were sequenced by immunoSEQ multiplex PCR, and TCRdb holds only the in-frame ones, with some missing. Of 3,800 or so clones in the sample, roughly nine tenths were seen once. Input material: tumor tissue from the primary lung tumor. The receptors originated from a woman aged 50 to 60 with non-small cell lung cancer. CDR3s include the opening cysteine and the closing phenylalanine or tryptophan. D genes are given only for firm matches. Not every row has a clone size; where given, it reads once, few, many or a size class.

TRBD1	TRBV5-6	NA	TRBJ2-7	TGTGCCAGCAGCTACAAGACAGGGGACTCCTACGAGCAGTACTTC	CASSYKTGDSYEQYF
NA	TRBV4-2	NA	TRBJ2-2	TGTGCCAGCAGCCCCTTTCAGGGGGGTGCCGGGGAGCTGTTTTTT	CASSPFQGGAGELFF
NA	TRBV7-2	NA	TRBJ1-6	TGTGCCAGCAGCTCCCCCGGGGGGTTACATAATTCACCCCTCCACTTT	CASSSPGGLHNSPLHF
TRBD2	TRBV4-1	NA	TRBJ2-7	TGCGCCAGCAGCCAAGAAAGGTGGGGGGGAAACTTATACGAGCAGTACTTC	CASSQERWGGNLYEQYF
NA	TRBV5-1	NA	TRBJ1-1	TGCGCCAGCAGCGGGCACGGACAGTTGAACACTGAAGCTTTCTTT	CASSGHGQLNTEAFF
TRBD1	TRBV19	few	TRBJ1-2	TGTGCCAGTAGTATAGAAGGGACAGGGTTTGGCTACACCTTC	CASSIEGTGFGYTF
NA	TRBV5-1	NA	TRBJ1-1	TGCGCCAGCAGCGTCCTACAGGGGAACACTGAAGCTTTCTTT	CASSVLQGNTEAFF
NA	TRBV19	NA	TRBJ1-2	TGTGCCAGTAGTAAACCGGGACATCGGGCAGACGGCTACACCTTC	CASSKPGHRADGYTF
NA	TRBV9	NA	TRBJ2-3	TGTGCCAGCAGCGCGACAGATACGCAGTATTTT	CASSATDTQYF
NA	TRBV11-2	few	TRBJ2-3	TGTGCCAGCAGCCCCCGTTCAGATACGCAGTATTTT	CASSPRSDTQYF
NA	TRBV30	NA	TRBJ1-2	TGTGCCTGGACGGTTGATGGCTATGGCTACACCTTC	CAWTVDGYGYTF
NA	TRBV6-1	few	TRBJ2-1	TGTGCCAGCAGTGAAAGGGGGGGCCTGGCTAGGAATGAGCAGTTCTTC	CASSERGGLARNEQFF
NA	TRBV19	NA	TRBJ2-3	TGTGCCAGTAGTATAGTGGCGGGGGCTCCAGATACGCAGTATTTT	CASSIVAGAPDTQYF
TRBD1	TRBV4-3	NA	TRBJ1-2	TGCGCCAGCAGCCAAGAGGACAGGGGAGGCTATGGCTACACCTTC	CASSQEDRGGYGYTF
NA	TRBV9	NA	TRBJ2-2	TGTGCCAGCAGCGTAGGGGAGGGGGCCGTCGGGGAGCTGTTTTTT	CASSVGEGAVGELFF
NA	TRBV4-1	NA	TRBJ1-1	TGCGCCAGCAGCCAAGATCTCGGGGGGGGACCCACTGAAGCTTTCTTT	CASSQDLGGGPTEAFF
NA	TRBV4-1	NA	TRBJ2-5	TGCGCCAGCAGCCAGCGGTTCGGGGCAGGCCAAGAGACCCAGTACTTC	CASSQRFGAGQETQYF
NA	TRBV6-5	NA	TRBJ2-3	TGTGCCAGCAGCCCCTCAAGAAGCACAGATACGCAGTATTTT	CASSPSRSTDTQYF
NA	TRBV7-9	NA	TRBJ1-4	TGTGCCAGCAGCCCCCGGCGTAATGAAAAACTGTTTTTT	CASSPRRNEKLFF
NA	TRBV5-1	NA	TRBJ2-3	TGCGCCAGCAGCTTGTCAGGTGCTGGCGGCGGCACAGATACGCAGTATTTT	CASSLSGAGGGTDTQYF
NA	TRBV5-4	NA	TRBJ1-2	TGTGCCAGCAGCCCTGGACGGTACTATGGCTACACCTTC	CASSPGRYYGYTF
NA	TRBV9	NA	TRBJ1-2	TGTGCCAGCAGCGTAGAGAGTAGATTGGGGGGAGATGGCTACACCTTC	CASSVESRLGGDGYTF
TRBD1	TRBV28	NA	TRBJ1-5	TGTGCCAGCAGCACTGACAGGGGCGGGGGCAATCAGCCCCAGCATTTT	CASSTDRGGGNQPQHF
TRBD1	TRBV27	NA	TRBJ2-2	TGTGCCAGCAGTTTAGTGGGACAGGAGGCCGGGGAGCTGTTTTTT	CASSLVGQEAGELFF
TRBD1	TRBV28	NA	TRBJ2-2	TGTGCCAGCAGTTTATTCGGGACAGGGAACACCGGGGAGCTGTTTTTT	CASSLFGTGNTGELFF
NA	TRBV19	once	TRBJ2-3	TGTGCCAGTAGTCGATCGGCACCGGGGGGCACAGATACGCAGTATTTT	CASSRSAPGGTDTQYF
TRBD1	TRBV5-1	NA	TRBJ1-4	TGCGCCAGCAGCCCGACAGGGTTCGGGAATCCGGAAAAACTGTTTTTT	CASSPTGFGNPEKLFF
NA	TRBV18	NA	TRBJ1-5	TGTGCCAGCTCACGATTTCCACAGATCAATCAGCCCCAGCATTTT	CASSRFPQINQPQHF
TRBD2	TRBV5-4	NA	TRBJ2-3	TGTGCCAGCAGCACCCCCGCTAGCGGGGGGGCAGATACGCAGTATTTT	CASSTPASGGADTQYF
NA	TRBV2	NA	TRBJ2-3	TGTGCCAGCAATCTGTTCACTAGCACAGATACGCAGTATTTT	CASNLFTSTDTQYF
TRBD1	TRBV19	NA	TRBJ2-4	TGTGCCAGTAGTATGGGACAGGGGCCTGTAGCCAAAAACATTCAGTACTTC	CASSMGQGPVAKNIQYF
NA	TRBV7-9	once	TRBJ2-5	TGTGCCAGCAGCTTAAGAAGCTTAGGGGCTAGACCCCAAGAGACCCAGTACTTC	CASSLRSLGARPQETQYF
TRBD2	TRBV9	NA	TRBJ2-7	TGTGCCAGCAGCGCGGGGGGGAGCTCCTACGAGCAGTACTTC	CASSAGGSSYEQYF
TRBD2	TRBV27	NA	TRBJ2-6	TGTGCCAGCTCTCGGGGGGGCACCTCTGGGGCCAACGTCCTGACTTTC	CASSRGGTSGANVLTF
NA	TRBV5-1	NA	TRBJ1-2	TGCGCCAGCAGCTTGGGGCAGGGGAACTATGGCTACACCTTC	CASSLGQGNYGYTF
NA	TRBV5-4	few	TRBJ2-2	TGTGCCAGCACGTCTCACGGGGACACCGGGGAGCTGTTTTTT	CASTSHGDTGELFF
TRBD1	TRBV15	NA	TRBJ2-1	TGTGCCACCAGCAGTACCGGGACAGGGAGTAAAGGGAATGAGCAGTTCTTC	CATSSTGTGSKGNEQFF
NA	TRBV7-2	NA	TRBJ1-6	TGTGCCAGCAGCTTAGGGACGGGTAATAATTCACCCCTCCACTTT	CASSLGTGNNSPLHF
NA	TRBV11-2	NA	TRBJ2-6	TGTGCCACCTTGGTGCGGAACAGTTTAGTTTTAGCTGGGGCCAACGTCCTGACTTTC	CATLVRNSLVLAGANVLTF
NA	TRBV9	NA	TRBJ2-2	TGTGCCAGCAGCGGAGGCCGGGAGCTGTTTTTT	CASSGGRELFF
NA	TRBV14	NA	TRBJ2-2	TGTGCCAGCAGCCAAGTATGGGATACCGGGGAGCTGTTTTTT	CASSQVWDTGELFF
NA	TRBV18	NA	TRBJ1-2	TGTGCCAGCTCACCCGAGACTGGGTTTACCTTC	CASSPETGFTF
NA	TRBV27	NA	TRBJ1-4	TGTGCCAGCAGAAGGTCGGGTGCTAATGAAAAACTGTTTTTT	CASRRSGANEKLFF
NA	TRBV7-2	NA	TRBJ1-4	TGTGCCAGCAGCTTAGGCACACCGCGGGCTAATGAAAAACTGTTTTTT	CASSLGTPRANEKLFF